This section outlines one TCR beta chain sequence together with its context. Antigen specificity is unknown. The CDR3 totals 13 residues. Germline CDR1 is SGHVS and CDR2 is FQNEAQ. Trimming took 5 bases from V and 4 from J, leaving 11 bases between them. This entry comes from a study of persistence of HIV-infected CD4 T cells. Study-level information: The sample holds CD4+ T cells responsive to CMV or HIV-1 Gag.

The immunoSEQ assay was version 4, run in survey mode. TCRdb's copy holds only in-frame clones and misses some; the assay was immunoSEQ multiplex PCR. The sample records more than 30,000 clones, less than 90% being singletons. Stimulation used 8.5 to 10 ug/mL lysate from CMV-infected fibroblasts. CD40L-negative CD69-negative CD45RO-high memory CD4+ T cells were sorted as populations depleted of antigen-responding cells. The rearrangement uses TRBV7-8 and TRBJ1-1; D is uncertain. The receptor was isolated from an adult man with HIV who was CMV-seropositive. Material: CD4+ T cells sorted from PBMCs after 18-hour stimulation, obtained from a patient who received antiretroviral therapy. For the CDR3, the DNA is TGTGCCAGCAGCCAGATAAAGGTCACTGAAGCTTTCTTT. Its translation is CASSQIKVTEAFF.